This T cell receptor (beta chain) was documented in a study of cytomegalovirus exposure and HLA in healthy donors. The study ran its PCR with 60 Vbeta and 13 Jbeta primers. Study processing details: In a later analysis, the count reached 76 million or so unique TCR beta chains, with 8.5 million to 14 million shared. Using immunoSEQ multiplex PCR, the repertoire was profiled, and TCRdb retains in-frame clones only, with some absent. V and J calls and clone size are as listed in that table; D and trimming were resolved from the DNA. This sample lists about 77,000 clones; its ten largest clones have about 13%. In regard to this clone: What it binds is unknown.

Trimming shortened V by 7 bases and J by 0 bases, and 9 bases separated the two germline ends. Germline V gene data show CDR1 as SNHLY and CDR2 as FYNNEI. This CDR3 is built from 13 residues. Overall study results and limits: It emerged from a later analysis that several of the most significant clusters appeared to be linked to common viral pathogens. It is likely that the observed cluster of highly shared sequence variants was a sequencing artifact. When analyzed later, the rates of TCR association showed variation by HLA locus, with DRB1 the most and HLA-C the fewest.

This clonotype originated in a man in his fifties or sixties in good health and CMV-seropositive. Material: PBMCs. This rearrangement joins TRBV2 to TRBJ1-1; D call uncertain. CDR3 region: CASIGGLNTEAFF. In nucleotides, the CDR3 is TGTGCCAGCATCGGAGGGCTGAACACTGAAGCTTTCTTT.